The entry below gives a single T cell receptor (beta chain) sequence along with its context. Its target antigen remains unknown. No much larger clone is present one base from it, and per-base qualities are unavailable. Library method: 5' RACE. This sample was sequenced with an Illumina HiSeq 2500. A second PCR of about 6 to 12 cycles was performed with a sample-barcoded 5' primer and a J-beta primer mix. Each TCR beta cDNA molecule received a unique molecular identifier from a template-switch 5' adaptor carrying 12 random nucleotides. Each sample yielded at least 3 million CDR3-containing paired-end reads. First-strand cDNA was synthesized from all RNA with the Mint cDNA synthesis kit, primed by a TRBC-specific oligonucleotide. Following uracil-DNA glycosylase treatment, a first 18-cycle PCR with universal primers M1SS and BC2_uni_R was performed on all cDNA. From the authors' description of their analysis: For normalization, 1 million high-quality reads were randomly selected from each sample, with every read carrying a distinct molecular identifier. Instead of being binned into consensus sequences, reads that shared molecular identifiers were thrown out. MiTCR, set to a Q25 quality threshold and the strictest error-elimination algorithm, was used for CDR3 identification, clonotype clustering and error correction. Lower-bound total TCR beta diversity was estimated with a nonparametric unseen species model using Euler transformation. The public reads were quality trimmed at Q25 with fastp and then assembled into clones with MiXCR by TCRdb, keeping productive beta chains. Every distinct CDR3 protein forms one entry, paired with its most common genes and DNA. TCRdb, not the original authors, processed these V and J calls. A total of around 940,000 distinct CDR3 sequences appear in this sample, roughly half of them only once. The ten largest clonotypes hold around a fifth of the sample.

The record originates from a study of blood T cells in healthy people across ages (dated by TCRdb to between 2014 and 2017). Background on the whole study: In model experiments, roughly one uniquely barcoded TCR beta cDNA molecule per two T cells was captured by template switching. The study analyzed two additional independent replicas of 1 million unique cDNA reads from the same blood draw for two donors, one aged 18 to 30 and one aged 80 or older. The donors were divided into four age groups: young (average around 15 years), middle-aged (roughly 42), aged (62) and long-lived (82). Donors of different ages were randomly distributed across sequencing lanes to avoid experimental bias. The study measured age-related changes in TCR beta repertoire diversity using deep sequencing normalized with unique cDNA molecular identifiers.

Donors were 39 systemically healthy Caucasian individuals from Russia aged roughly 6 to 95 years. Around 9.8 milliliters of peripheral blood were collected from each donor into EDTA-treated Vacutainer tubes. PBMCs were isolated by Ficoll-Paque density-gradient centrifugation, with at least 6 million obtained per sample. Trizol reagent was used to extract total RNA from the PBMCs, yielding at least 5 micrograms per sample. For every donor, flow cytometry on a PBMC aliquot measured the percentage of naive CD45RAhigh/CD27high T cells. On the study overall, not on this receptor specifically: Observed TCR beta diversity per million T cells fell roughly linearly with age, and a significant reduction was already apparent by age roughly 40. Donor CMV infection status was unknown, potentially confounding age-related changes in expanded clonotypes. Compared with the aged group, the long-lived group had more naive CD4+ T cells, fewer expanded clones and increased TCR diversity, suggesting age selection. Estimates of total diversity from one million sequenced T cells were regarded as lower bounds and underestimates. Conclusive comparison of naive and antigen-experienced compartments was prevented by the profiling of bulk unsorted PBMCs. A strong correlation was found between observed TCR beta diversity and the percentage of naive T cells measured by flow cytometry.

The CDR3 spans 14 residues, from the cysteine through the phenylalanine. The sequence is cut down to CDR3 DNA, 42 bases in frame from base 1. CDR1 and CDR2 were assigned from the germline V gene as MDHEN and SYDVKM. At the junction V is shortened by 7 bases and J by 4 bases; bases outside the gene matches: 9. This TCR was recovered from a woman aged 55-75 years in good health. The sequencing sample was made of blood. The chain uses TRBV28 and TRBJ1-2; 7 central bases correspond to TRBD1. The bases are TGTGCCAGCAACTCTAAGACAGGGATCTATGGCTACACCTTC. The translation is CASNSKTGIYGYTF.